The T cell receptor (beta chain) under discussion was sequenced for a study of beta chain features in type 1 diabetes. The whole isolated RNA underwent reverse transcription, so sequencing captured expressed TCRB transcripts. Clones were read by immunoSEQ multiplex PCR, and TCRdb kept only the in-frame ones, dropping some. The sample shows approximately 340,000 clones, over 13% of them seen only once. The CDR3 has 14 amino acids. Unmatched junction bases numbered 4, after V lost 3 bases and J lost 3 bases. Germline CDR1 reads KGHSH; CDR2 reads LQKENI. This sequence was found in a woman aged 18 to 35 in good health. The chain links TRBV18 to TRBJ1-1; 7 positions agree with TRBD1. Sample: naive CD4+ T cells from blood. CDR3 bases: TGTGCCAGCTCACCGACAGGGAGTGACACTGAAGCTTTCTTT. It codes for CASSPTGSDTEAFF.